This paragraph covers one T cell receptor beta chain sequence. Assay used: immunoSEQ multiplex PCR; TCRdb lists only in-frame clones, some missing. The table lists 35,000 to 50,000 clones, 88% of them singletons, with around 1% in the top ten. This entry comes from a study of T cell changes during pregnancy in multiple sclerosis. Germline V gives CDR1 SGHNT, CDR2 YYREEE (reference sequence). V trimming: 4 bases; J trimming: 1 base; junction bases outside the gene matches: 4. The CDR3 covers 15 residues. J is TRBJ2-7 and V is TRBV5-4; 11 bases map to TRBD2. This receptor was taken from a female donor with multiple sclerosis, enrolled in a pregnancy study. Sequenced here: CD4+ T cells from peripheral blood mononuclear cells, sampled in the second trimester of pregnancy. The CDR3 DNA reads as TGTGCCAGCAGCGCCGGGACTAGCGGATCCTACGAGCAGTACTTC. It specifies CASSAGTSGSYEQYF.